The 19 T cell receptor beta chains in this list originate from one sample, sequenced in a study of response to subunit inactivated influenza vaccine. One entry per CDR3 protein, called by TCRdb with MiXCR from the RT-PCR reads. The sample shows hundreds of thousands of distinct CDR3 sequences, roughly 14% of them seen only once. The source material was PBMCs from blood, sampled roughly 13 days after vaccination. All receptors come from a man in his fifties who received an inactivated influenza vaccine.

The CDR3 spells CASSHLRTDTQYF. CDR3 nucleotides: TGTGCCAGCAGCCATCTCCGCACAGATACGCAGTATTTT. The chain carries TRBV12-3 or TRBV12-4 and TRBJ2-3; D is unresolved. Trimming stripped 6 bases from V and 1 base from J, with 8 bases between. There are 13 residues in the CDR3.

In this sample, this clonotype turned up a few times. The rearrangement joins TRBV6-5 to TRBJ1-1; D remains ambiguous. This CDR3 contains 15 residues. Trimming took 0 bases from V and 4 from J, leaving 12 bases between them. Germline CDR1 MNHEY, CDR2 SVGAGI. The CDR3 nucleotides are TGTGCCAGCAGTTACTCGGGTCGGATGGGCACTGAAGCTTTCTTT. This sequence encodes CASSYSGRMGTEAFF.

The chain employs TRBV20-1 and TRBJ2-7, with TRBD1 matching over 7 bases. Germline V gene data show CDR1 as DFQATT and CDR2 as SNEGSKA (reference sequence). This CDR3 contains 14 residues. V dropped 3 bases and J dropped 0; count of bases not matched to a gene: 5. Here the CDR3 DNA reads TGCAGTGCTAGTCTAACAGGGGTCTCCTACGAGCAGTACTTC. Translating gives CSASLTGVSYEQYF.

A few counts support this clonotype. The chain employs TRBV6-2 or TRBV6-3 and TRBJ2-7; either TRBD1 or TRBD2 may supply D (7 bases each). V lost 0 bases to trimming and J lost 5 bases, with 11 bases between them. The CDR3 is 14 residues long. Germline V gene lookup returns CDR1 MNHEY and CDR2 SVGEGT. The CDR3 loop reads CASSYSSGGDEQYF. In nucleotides, the CDR3 is TGTGCCAGCAGTTACTCCTCAGGGGGGGACGAGCAGTACTTC.

The rearrangement links TRBV6-2 or TRBV6-3 to TRBJ2-3; the match to TRBD1 covers 7 bases. Germline V CDR1 and CDR2: MNHEY, SVGEGT. There are 15 residues in the CDR3. The J segment lost 0 bases and the V segment lost 8 bases, leaving 8 bases of the junction unmatched. The CDR3: CASGSTGISTDTQYF. Written as DNA, the CDR3 is TGTGCCAGCGGTTCGACAGGGATAAGCACAGATACGCAGTATTTT.

This chain connects TRBV11-2 to TRBJ2-1; 10 nucleotides agree with TRBD2. From germline, CDR1 is SGHAT and CDR2 FQNNGV. The CDR3 extends over 16 amino acids. Trimming took 4 bases from V and 4 from J; bases not matched to a gene: 7. The CDR3 DNA reads as TGTGCCAGCAGCTCCCGCGGACTAGCGGCTTACAATGAGCAGTTCTTC. Protein product: CASSSRGLAAYNEQFF.

With regard to this clonotype: The conserved phenylalanine or tryptophan normally closing the CDR3 is absent here, so this likely arose from a read error. The rearrangement uses TRBV7-3 and TRBJ2-7; D call uncertain. Germline values: CDR1 SGHTA, CDR2 FQGTGA. V was pared by 1 base and J by 6 bases, with 10 bases between. The CDR3 extends over 13 amino acids. The DNA for the CDR3 is TGTGCCAGCAGCTTAAACAGTCTCAGCGAGCAGTACTTG. Protein: CASSLNSLSEQYL.

The chain couples TRBV5-1 to TRBJ2-1, with TRBD1 identical over 8 bases. This CDR3 has 15 amino acids. The germline gives CDR1 SGHRS, CDR2 YFSETQ. V was clipped by 2 bases and J by 8 bases; unmatched bases: 9. As DNA, the CDR3 is TGCGCCAGCAGCTTCCACAGGGGGAACGGAGATGAGCAGTTCTTC. It is translated as CASSFHRGNGDEQFF.

The CDR3 nucleotides are TGTGCCAGCAGCCAAGCAGGGGGGATGAACACTGAAGCTTTCTTT. Its translation is CASSQAGGMNTEAFF. V usage is TRBV4-2 and J usage is TRBJ1-1; 7 bases align to TRBD1. V trimming: 1 base; J trimming: 0 bases; junction bases outside the gene matches: 2. This CDR3 is 15 amino acids long. CDR1 and CDR2 (germline): LGHNA, YNFKEQ.

To note about this clonotype: A much larger clone lies one base from this, so it may be a read error. The gene calls are TRBV18 and TRBJ1-1; D is uncertain. CDR3 length: 14 residues. The V gene lost 3 bases and the J gene lost 4 bases, with 12 bases spanning the gap. Germline lookup yields CDR1 KGHSH and CDR2 LQKENI. CDR3 region: CASSPGSYSTEAFF. In nucleotides, the CDR3 is TGTGCCAGCTCACCCGGGAGTTACTCCACTGAAGCTTTCTTT.

In this sample, this clonotype turned up many times. The V call is TRBV5-1, the J call TRBJ1-1; D gene unclear. Germline CDR1 SGHRS, CDR2 YFSETQ. V was cut by 4 bases and J by 1 base, with 20 bases left in between. The CDR3 runs to 17 residues. The CDR3 nucleotides are TGCGCCAGCAGCCCTGGAGGCCAGTTGTTATCGAACACTGAAGCTTTCTTT. The encoded protein is CASSPGGQLLSNTEAFF.

V gene TRBV9 combines with J gene TRBJ2-5; 7 bases fit TRBD2. The CDR3 consists of 15 residues. V gave up 0 bases and J gave up 2 bases; unmatched junction bases: 4. Germline V CDR1 and CDR2: SGDLS, YYNGEE. In DNA, the CDR3 is TGTGCCAGCAGCGTAGATCCGGGAGGACAAGAGACCCAGTACTTC. This translates into CASSVDPGGQETQYF.

This rearrangement joins TRBV19 to TRBJ2-7, with 10 bases lining up with TRBD2. With V trimmed by 3 bases and J by 1 base, 9 bases remained unmatched. The CDR3 extends over 17 amino acids. Germline assignment: CDR1 LNHDA and CDR2 SQIVND (reference sequence). As DNA, the CDR3 is TGTGCCAGTAGTATTCTGGCTAGCGGGAGAGCATCCTACGAGCAGTACTTC. It specifies CASSILASGRASYEQYF.

The sample holds a few counts of this clonotype. J is TRBJ2-1 and V is TRBV9, with 10 bases that match TRBD1. Germline CDR1 reads SGDLS; CDR2 reads YYNGEE. Trimming took 3 bases from V and 2 from J; bases not matched to a gene: 5. The CDR3 is 16 residues long. The CDR3 coding sequence is TGTGCCAGCAGCGGAGAGACAGGGGGCACCTACAATGAGCAGTTCTTC. Protein: CASSGETGGTYNEQFF.

This clonotype was counted between two and nine times. V is TRBV7-2 and J is TRBJ2-1; 10 bases map to TRBD2. Germline CDR1 SGHTA, CDR2 FQGNSA. CDR3 length: 15 residues. Losses at the gene ends were 5 bases for V and 6 bases for J; bases not matched to a gene: 7. The CDR3 DNA sequence: TGTGCCAGCAGCGCACCGGGACTAGCGACCAATGAGCAGTTCTTC. Translation: CASSAPGLATNEQFF.

This chain joins TRBV7-2 and TRBJ2-5, with D possibly TRBD2 on 6 matching bases. V was shortened by 4 bases and J by 2 bases, with 11 bases between the two germline ends. The germline gives CDR1 SGHTA, CDR2 FQGNSA. The CDR3 spans 14 residues. CDR3 DNA sequence: TGTGCCAGCAGCTCGACTGGACTACAAGAGACCCAGTACTTC. This encodes CASSSTGLQETQYF.

The chain has TRBV9 and TRBJ2-2; no clear D gene. V lost 1 base and J lost 4, with 11 bases in between. The CDR3 totals 15 residues. The V gene's germline CDR1 is SGDLS and CDR2 YYNGEE. CDR3 DNA: TGTGCCAGCAGCGTATTGGATAAGGGCACCGGGGAGCTGTTTTTT. Translation: CASSVLDKGTGELFF.

The rearrangement uses TRBV20-1 and TRBJ2-3; D is uncertain. CDR3 length: 10 amino acids. The V and J ends lost 2 bases and 7 bases respectively, with 4 bases between them. Germline V gene data show CDR1 as DFQATT and CDR2 as SNEGSKA (reference sequence). For the CDR3, the DNA is TGCAGTGCTAGAATAAATACGCAGTATTTT. Translated, it gives CSARINTQYF.

V is TRBV19 and J is TRBJ1-2; D unclear. The CDR3 length is 13 residues. Germline values: CDR1 LNHDA, CDR2 SQIVND (reference sequence). Trimming shortened V by 6 bases and J by 5 bases, and 13 bases separated the two germline ends. The CDR3 protein is CASRFRGEYGYTF. The CDR3 region has the DNA TGTGCCAGTAGGTTTCGCGGAGAATATGGCTACACCTTC.